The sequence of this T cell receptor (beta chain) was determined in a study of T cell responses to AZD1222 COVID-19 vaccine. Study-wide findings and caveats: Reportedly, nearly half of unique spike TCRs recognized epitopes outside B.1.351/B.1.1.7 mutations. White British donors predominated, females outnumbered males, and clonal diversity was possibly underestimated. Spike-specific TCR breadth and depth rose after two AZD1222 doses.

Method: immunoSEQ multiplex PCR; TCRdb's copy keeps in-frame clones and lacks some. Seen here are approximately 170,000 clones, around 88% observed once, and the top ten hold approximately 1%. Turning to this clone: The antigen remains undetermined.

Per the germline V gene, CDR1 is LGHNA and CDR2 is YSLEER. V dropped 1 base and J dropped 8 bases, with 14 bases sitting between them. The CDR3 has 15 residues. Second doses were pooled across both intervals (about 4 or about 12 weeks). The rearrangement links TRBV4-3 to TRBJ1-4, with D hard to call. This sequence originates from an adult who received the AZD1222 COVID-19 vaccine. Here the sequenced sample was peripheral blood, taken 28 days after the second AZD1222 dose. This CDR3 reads CASSQVSGVGEKLFF. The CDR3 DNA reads TGCGCCAGCAGCCAAGTTTCCGGGGTGGGGGAAAAACTGTTTTTT.